This paragraph reports one T cell receptor (beta chain). Antigen: not known. It may be a read error: a sequence one base away is much more abundant. The data were taken from a study of T cells after yellow fever vaccination. General study results and limits: A large majority of primary-vaccination clones showed up again after the booster (under 98% CD4, 88% CD8).

As TCR cDNA was made by 5'RACE template switching, a universal primer site and UMIs were added. Using its own MiXCR run on the 5' RACE reads, TCRdb lists one record per CDR3 protein. The data hold about 260,000 distinct CDR3 sequences, with approximately 3.5% observed a single time. The germline gives CDR1 SGHRS, CDR2 YFSETQ. V was clipped by 7 bases and J by 3 bases, with 10 bases between them. The CDR3 length is 12 residues. The rearrangement joins TRBV5-1 to TRBJ1-1; D unclear. This sample comprised PBMCs, obtained 15 days after the yellow fever booster vaccination. This receptor was taken from a man younger than 35 who received the YFV17D yellow fever vaccine. CDR3 coding DNA: TGCGCCAGCTGGAGGGAGTACACTGAAGCTTTCTTT. This codes for CASWREYTEAFF.